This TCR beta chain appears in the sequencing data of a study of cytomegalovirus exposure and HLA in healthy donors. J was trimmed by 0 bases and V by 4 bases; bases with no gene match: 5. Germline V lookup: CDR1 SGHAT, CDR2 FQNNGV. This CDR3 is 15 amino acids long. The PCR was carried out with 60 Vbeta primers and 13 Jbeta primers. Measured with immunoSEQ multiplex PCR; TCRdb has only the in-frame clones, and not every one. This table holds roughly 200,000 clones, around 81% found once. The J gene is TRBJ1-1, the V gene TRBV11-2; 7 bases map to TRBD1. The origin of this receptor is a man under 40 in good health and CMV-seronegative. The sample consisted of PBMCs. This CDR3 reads CASSSEGQLNTEAFF. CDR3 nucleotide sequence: TGTGCCAGCAGCTCGGAGGGACAGTTGAACACTGAAGCTTTCTTT.